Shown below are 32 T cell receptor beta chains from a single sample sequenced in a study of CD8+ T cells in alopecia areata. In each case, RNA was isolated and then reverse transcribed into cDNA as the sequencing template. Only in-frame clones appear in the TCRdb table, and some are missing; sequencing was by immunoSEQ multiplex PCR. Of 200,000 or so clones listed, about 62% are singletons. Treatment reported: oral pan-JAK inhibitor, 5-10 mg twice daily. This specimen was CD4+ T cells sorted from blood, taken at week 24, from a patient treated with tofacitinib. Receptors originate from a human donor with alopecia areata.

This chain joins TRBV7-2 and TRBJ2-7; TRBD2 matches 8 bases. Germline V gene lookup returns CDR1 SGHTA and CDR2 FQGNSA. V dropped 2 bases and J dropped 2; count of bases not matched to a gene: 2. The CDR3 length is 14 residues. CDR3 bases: TGTGCCAGCAGCTTACAGCGGGAGACCTACGAGCAGTACTTC. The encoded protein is CASSLQRETYEQYF.

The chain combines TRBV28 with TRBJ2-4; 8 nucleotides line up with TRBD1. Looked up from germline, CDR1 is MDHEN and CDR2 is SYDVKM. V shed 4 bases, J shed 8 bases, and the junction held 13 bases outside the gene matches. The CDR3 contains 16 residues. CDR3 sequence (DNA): TGTGCCAGCAGTTCAACCCGCCAGGGGGCTCTGGACATTCAGTACTTC. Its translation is CASSSTRQGALDIQYF.

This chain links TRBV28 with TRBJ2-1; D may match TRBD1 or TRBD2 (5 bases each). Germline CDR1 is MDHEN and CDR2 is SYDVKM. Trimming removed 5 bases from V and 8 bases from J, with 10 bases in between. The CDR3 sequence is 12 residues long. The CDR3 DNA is TGTGCCAGCAGTACAAGGGACGATGAGCAGTTCTTC. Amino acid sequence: CASSTRDDEQFF.

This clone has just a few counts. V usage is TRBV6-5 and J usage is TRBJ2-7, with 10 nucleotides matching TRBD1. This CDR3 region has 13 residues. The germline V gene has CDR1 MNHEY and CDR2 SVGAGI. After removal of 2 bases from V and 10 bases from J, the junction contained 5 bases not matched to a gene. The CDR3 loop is CASSYPGTGEQYF. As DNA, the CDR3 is TGTGCCAGCAGTTACCCCGGGACAGGGGAACAGTACTTC.

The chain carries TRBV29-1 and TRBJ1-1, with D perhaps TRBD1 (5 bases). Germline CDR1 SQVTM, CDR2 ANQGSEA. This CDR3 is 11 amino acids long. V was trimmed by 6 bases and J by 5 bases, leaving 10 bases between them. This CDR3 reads CSVGERTEAFF. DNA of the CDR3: TGCAGCGTAGGGGAGAGAACTGAAGCTTTCTTT.

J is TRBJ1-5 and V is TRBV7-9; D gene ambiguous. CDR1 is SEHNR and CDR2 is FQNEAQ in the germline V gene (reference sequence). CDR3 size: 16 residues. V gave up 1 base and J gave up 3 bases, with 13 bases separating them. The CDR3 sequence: CASSLGVGTDNQPQHF. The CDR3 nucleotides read TGTGCCAGCAGCTTAGGGGTTGGCACCGACAATCAGCCCCAGCATTTT.

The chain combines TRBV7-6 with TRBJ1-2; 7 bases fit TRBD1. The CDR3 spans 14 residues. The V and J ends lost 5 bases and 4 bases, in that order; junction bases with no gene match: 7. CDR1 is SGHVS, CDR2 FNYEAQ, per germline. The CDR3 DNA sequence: TGTGCCAGCAGCCCGGAGGGGGCAGGCTATGGCTACACCTTC. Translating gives CASSPEGAGYGYTF.

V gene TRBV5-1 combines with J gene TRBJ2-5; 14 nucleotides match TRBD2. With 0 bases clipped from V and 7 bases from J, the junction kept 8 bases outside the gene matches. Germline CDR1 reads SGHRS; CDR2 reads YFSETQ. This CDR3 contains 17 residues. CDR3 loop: CASSLGTSGRSEATQYF. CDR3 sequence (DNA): TGCGCCAGCAGCTTGGGGACTAGCGGGAGGTCGGAGGCGACCCAGTACTTC.

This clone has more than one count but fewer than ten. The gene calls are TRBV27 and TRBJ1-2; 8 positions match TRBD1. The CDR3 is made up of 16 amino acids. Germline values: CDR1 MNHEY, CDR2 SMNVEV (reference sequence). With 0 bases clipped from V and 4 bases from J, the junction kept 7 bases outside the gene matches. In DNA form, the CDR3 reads TGTGCCAGCAGTTTATCGAGCGGACAGGGAGTCTATGGCTACACCTTC. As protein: CASSLSSGQGVYGYTF.

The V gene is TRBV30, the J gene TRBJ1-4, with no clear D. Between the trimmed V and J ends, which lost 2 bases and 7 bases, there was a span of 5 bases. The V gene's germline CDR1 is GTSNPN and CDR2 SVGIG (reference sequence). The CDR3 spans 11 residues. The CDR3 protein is CAWSSAEKLFF. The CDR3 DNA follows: TGTGCCTGGAGTTCGGCTGAAAAACTGTTTTTT.

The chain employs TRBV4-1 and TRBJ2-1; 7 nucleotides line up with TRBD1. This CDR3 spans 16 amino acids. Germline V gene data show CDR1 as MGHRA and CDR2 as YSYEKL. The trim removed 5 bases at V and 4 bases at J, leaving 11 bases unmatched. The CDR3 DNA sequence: TGCGCCAGCAGCTATGCTCCAGGGGGTCAATACAATGAGCAGTTCTTC. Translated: CASSYAPGGQYNEQFF.

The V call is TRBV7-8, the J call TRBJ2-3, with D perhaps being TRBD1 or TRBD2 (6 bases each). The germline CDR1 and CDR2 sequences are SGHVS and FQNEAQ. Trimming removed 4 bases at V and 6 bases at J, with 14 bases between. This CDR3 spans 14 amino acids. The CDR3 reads CASSSWGADDTQYF. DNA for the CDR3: TGTGCCAGCAGCTCCTGGGGGGCCGATGATACGCAGTATTTT.

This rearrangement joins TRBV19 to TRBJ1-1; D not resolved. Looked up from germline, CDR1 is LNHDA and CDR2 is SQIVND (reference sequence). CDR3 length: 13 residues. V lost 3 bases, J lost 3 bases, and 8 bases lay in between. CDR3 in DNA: TGTGCCAGTAGTATGGTAGCGCACACTGAAGCTTTCTTT. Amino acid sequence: CASSMVAHTEAFF. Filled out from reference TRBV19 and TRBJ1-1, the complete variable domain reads DGGITQSPKYLFRKEGQNVTLSCEQNLNHDAMYWYRQDPGQGLRLIYYSQIVNDFQKGDIAEGYSVSREKKESFPLTVTSAQKNPTAFYLCASSMVAHTEAFFGQGTRLTVV.

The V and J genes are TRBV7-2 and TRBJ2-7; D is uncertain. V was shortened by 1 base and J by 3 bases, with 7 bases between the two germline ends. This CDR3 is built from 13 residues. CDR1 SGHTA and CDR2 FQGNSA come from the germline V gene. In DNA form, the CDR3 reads TGTGCCAGCAGCTTAGAGTTTCGCTACGAGCAGTACTTC. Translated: CASSLEFRYEQYF.

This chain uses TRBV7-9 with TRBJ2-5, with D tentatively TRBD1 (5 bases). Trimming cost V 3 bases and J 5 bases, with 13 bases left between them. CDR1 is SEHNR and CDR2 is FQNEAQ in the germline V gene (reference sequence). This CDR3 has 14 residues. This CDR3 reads CASSLSSPGETQYF. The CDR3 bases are TGTGCCAGCAGCTTGTCGTCGCCAGGGGAGACCCAGTACTTC.

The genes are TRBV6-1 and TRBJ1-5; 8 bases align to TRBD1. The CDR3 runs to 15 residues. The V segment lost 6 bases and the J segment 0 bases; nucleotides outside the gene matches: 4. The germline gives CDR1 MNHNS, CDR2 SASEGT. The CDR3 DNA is TGTGCCAGCAGCAGACAGGGGAGTAGCAATCAGCCCCAGCATTTT. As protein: CASSRQGSSNQPQHF.

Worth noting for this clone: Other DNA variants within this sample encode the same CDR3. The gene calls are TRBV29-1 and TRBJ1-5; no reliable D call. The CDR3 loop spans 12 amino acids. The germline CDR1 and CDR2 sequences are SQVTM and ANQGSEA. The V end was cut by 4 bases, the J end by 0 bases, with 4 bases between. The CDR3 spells CSVGYSNQPQHF. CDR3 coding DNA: TGCAGCGTTGGTTATAGCAATCAGCCCCAGCATTTT. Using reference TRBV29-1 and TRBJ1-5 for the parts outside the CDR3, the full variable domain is SAVISQKPSRDICQRGTSLTIQCQVDSQVTMMFWYRQQPGQSLTLIATANQGSEATYESGFVIDKFPISRPNLTFSTLTVSNMSPEDSSIYLCSVGYSNQPQHFGDGTRLSIL.

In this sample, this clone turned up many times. CDR3: CASSPDAGQRRAQYF. In nucleotides, the CDR3 is TGTGCCAGCAGCCCAGACGCCGGACAAAGGAGGGCCCAGTACTTC. The V gene is TRBV7-2, the J gene TRBJ2-5, with D perhaps matching TRBD2 (6 bases). V dropped 5 bases and J dropped 9 bases, with 22 bases sitting between them. Germline V gene lookup returns CDR1 SGHTA and CDR2 FQGNSA. The CDR3 runs 15 residues.

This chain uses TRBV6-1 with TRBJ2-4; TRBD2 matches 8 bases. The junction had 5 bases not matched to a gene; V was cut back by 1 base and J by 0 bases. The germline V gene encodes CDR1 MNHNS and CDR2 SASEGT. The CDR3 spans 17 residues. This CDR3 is CASSEVVAGSAKNIQYF. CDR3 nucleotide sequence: TGTGCCAGCAGTGAAGTGGTAGCGGGATCAGCCAAAAACATTCAGTACTTC.

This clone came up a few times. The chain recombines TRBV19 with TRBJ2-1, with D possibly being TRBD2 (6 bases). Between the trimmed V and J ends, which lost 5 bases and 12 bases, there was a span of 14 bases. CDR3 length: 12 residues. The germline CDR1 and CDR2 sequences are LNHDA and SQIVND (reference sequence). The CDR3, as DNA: TGTGCCAGTAGTCCTCCGGGTAGCGGGCAGTTCTTC. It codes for CASSPPGSGQFF.

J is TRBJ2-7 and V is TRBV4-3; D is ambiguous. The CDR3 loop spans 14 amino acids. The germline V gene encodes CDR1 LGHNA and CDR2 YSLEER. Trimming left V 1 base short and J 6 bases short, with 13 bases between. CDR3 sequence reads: CASSQAMVAREQYF. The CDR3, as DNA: TGCGCCAGCAGCCAAGCTATGGTAGCCCGCGAGCAGTACTTC.

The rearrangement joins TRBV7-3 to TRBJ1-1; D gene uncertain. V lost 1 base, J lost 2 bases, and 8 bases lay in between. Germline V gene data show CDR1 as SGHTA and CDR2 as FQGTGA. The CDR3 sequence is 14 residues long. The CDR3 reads CASSLNPRNTEAFF. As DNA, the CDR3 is TGTGCCAGCAGCTTAAATCCCAGAAACACTGAAGCTTTCTTT.

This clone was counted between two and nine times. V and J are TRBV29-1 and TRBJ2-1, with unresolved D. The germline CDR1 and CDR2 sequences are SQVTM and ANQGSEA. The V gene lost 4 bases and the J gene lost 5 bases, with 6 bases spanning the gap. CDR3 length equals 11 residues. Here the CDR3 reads CSVGSNNEQFF. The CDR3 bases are TGCAGCGTTGGTTCGAACAATGAGCAGTTCTTC.

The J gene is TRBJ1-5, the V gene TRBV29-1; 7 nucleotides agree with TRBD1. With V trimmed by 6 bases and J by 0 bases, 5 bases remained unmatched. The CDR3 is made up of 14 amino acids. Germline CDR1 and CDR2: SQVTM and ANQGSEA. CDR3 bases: TGCAGCGTAGTGGCAGGGGGTAGCAATCAGCCCCAGCATTTT. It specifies CSVVAGGSNQPQHF.

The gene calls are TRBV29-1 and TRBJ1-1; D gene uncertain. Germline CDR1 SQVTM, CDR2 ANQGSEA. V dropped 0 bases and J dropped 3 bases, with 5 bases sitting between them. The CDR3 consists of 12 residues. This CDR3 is CSVEDPDTEAFF. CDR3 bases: TGCAGCGTTGAAGATCCAGACACTGAAGCTTTCTTT.

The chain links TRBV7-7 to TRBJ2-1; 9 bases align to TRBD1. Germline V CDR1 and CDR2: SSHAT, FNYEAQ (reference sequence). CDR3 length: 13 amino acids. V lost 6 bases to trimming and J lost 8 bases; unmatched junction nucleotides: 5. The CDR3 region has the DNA TGTGCCAGCAGTATGGACAGGGGAGATGAGCAGTTCTTC. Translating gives CASSMDRGDEQFF.

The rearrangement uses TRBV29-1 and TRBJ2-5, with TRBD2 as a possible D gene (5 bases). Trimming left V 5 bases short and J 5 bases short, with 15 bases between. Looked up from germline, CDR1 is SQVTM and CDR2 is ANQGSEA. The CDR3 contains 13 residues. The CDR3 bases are TGCAGCGTTAGACGGGGTCCGGAGGAGACCCAGTACTTC. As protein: CSVRRGPEETQYF.

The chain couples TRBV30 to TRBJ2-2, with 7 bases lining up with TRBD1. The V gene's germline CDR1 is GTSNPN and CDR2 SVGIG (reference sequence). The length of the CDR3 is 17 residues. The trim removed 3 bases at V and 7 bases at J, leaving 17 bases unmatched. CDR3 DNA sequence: TGTGCCTGGAGGTATTTTTGGGACAGCCACTTCCTCGGGGAGCTGTTTTTT. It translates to CAWRYFWDSHFLGELFF.

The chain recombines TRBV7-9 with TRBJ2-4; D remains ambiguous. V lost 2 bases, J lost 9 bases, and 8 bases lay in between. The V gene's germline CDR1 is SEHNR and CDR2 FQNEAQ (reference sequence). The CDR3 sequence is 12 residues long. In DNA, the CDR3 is TGTGCCAGCAGCTTACGGTCGAGCATTCAGTACTTC. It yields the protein CASSLRSSIQYF. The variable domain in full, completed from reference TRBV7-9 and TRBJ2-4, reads DTGVSQNPRHKITKRGQNVTFRCDPISEHNRLYWYRQTLGQGPEFLTYFQNEAQLEKSRLLSDRFSAERPKGSFSTLEIQRTEQGDSAMYLCASSLRSSIQYFGAGTRLSVL.

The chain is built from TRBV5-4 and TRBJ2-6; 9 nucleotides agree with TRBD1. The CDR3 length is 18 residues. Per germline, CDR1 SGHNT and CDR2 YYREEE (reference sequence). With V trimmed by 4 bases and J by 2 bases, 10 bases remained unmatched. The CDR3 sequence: CASSPPGQGGTGANVLTF. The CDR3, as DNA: TGTGCCAGCAGCCCTCCGGGACAGGGAGGAACTGGGGCCAACGTCCTGACTTTC.

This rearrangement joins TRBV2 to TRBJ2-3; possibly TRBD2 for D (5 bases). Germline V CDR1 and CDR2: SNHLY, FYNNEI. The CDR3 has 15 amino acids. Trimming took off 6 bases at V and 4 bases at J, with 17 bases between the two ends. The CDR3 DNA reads TGTGCCAGCAGCGGCGCGAGGAACGGGGCAGATACGCAGTATTTT. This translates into CASSGARNGADTQYF.

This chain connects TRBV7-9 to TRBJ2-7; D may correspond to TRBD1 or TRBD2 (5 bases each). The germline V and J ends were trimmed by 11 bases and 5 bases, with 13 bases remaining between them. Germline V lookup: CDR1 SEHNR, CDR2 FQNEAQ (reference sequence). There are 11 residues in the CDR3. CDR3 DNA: TGTGCCGGTAGTGGGACGAACGAGCAGTACTTC. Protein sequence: CAGSGTNEQYF.